This is a list of T cell receptor beta chains from one sample in a study of lymphopenia after photon versus proton radiotherapy. Clones were read by immunoSEQ multiplex PCR, and TCRdb kept only the in-frame ones, dropping some. The sample contains about 19,000 clones, 85% to 95% of which appear only once. The sample in question was peripheral blood, obtained from a patient treated with photon-based radiotherapy. The source of these receptors is a man aged 55 to 70 with pancreatic cancer. Both conserved end residues are part of each CDR3. D genes are given only for firm matches. Clone size is given for some rows only: seen once, a few or many times, or a class if the clone is expanded.

cdr3_nt	cdr3_aa	v_call	j_call	clone_size	d_call
TGTGCCATCAGCCAGGGGGCGCGAATCGCCGGGGAGCTGTTTTTT	CAISQGARIAGELFF	TRBV10-3	TRBJ2-2	NA	TRBD1
TGTGCCAGCAGCTTGGCCACTAACTATGGCTACACCTTC	CASSLATNYGYTF	TRBV5-4	TRBJ1-2	NA	NA
TGCAGCGCAAGAGGTATGGACGGGCTGGCTAACTATGGCTACACCTTC	CSARGMDGLANYGYTF	TRBV29-1	TRBJ1-2	NA	NA
TGTGCCAGCAGCCCAGCGTACTCCTGTCGGTATAGCAATCAGCCCCAGCATTTT	CASSPAYSCRYSNQPQHF	TRBV6-7	TRBJ1-5	NA	NA
TGTGCCAGCAGCTCTTCCCAAGGGCGCCACCTCTATGGCTACACCTTC	CASSSSQGRHLYGYTF	TRBV11-1	TRBJ1-2	NA	NA
TGTGCCAGCAGCCTAGGCCAGTACACTGAAGCTTTCTTT	CASSLGQYTEAFF	TRBV6-5	TRBJ1-1	NA	NA
TGTGCCAGCAGTATAGGCCCGGCGGGGAACTATGGCTACACCTTC	CASSIGPAGNYGYTF	TRBV6-1	TRBJ1-2	NA	NA
TGCGCCAGCAGCCAGCGACAGCTGAACAATGAGCAGTTCTTC	CASSQRQLNNEQFF	TRBV4-1	TRBJ2-1	NA	NA
TGTGCCAGCAGCTTCAGGACAGGGATTCGTCTGGACACCATATATTTT	CASSFRTGIRLDTIYF	TRBV9	TRBJ1-3	once	TRBD1
TGTGCCAGTAGTATTCAGGTTTCAGGCAATCAGCCCCAGCATTTT	CASSIQVSGNQPQHF	TRBV19	TRBJ1-5	NA	NA
TGCGCCAGTACCGGGACAGGGGGTAGTCCTTGGACCGGGGAGCTGTTTTTT	CASTGTGGSPWTGELFF	TRBV5-1	TRBJ2-2	NA	TRBD1
TGTGCCAGTAGTATCAGACTAGCGGGGGGGCGTGATGAGACCCAGTACTTC	CASSIRLAGGRDETQYF	TRBV19	TRBJ2-5	NA	TRBD2
TGTGCCAGCAATCTGAACCCGGGGTCTAGCGGATACAATGAGCAGTTCTTC	CASNLNPGSSGYNEQFF	TRBV28	TRBJ2-1	NA	TRBD2
TGTGCCAGCAGTGATTTAGGGCAGGGACGCAGCAATCAGCCCCAGCATTTT	CASSDLGQGRSNQPQHF	TRBV27	TRBJ1-5	NA	NA
TGTGCCAGCAGTTACGGGACACTCTACAATGAGCAGTTCTTC	CASSYGTLYNEQFF	TRBV6-5	TRBJ2-1	NA	NA
TGTGCCAGCAGCTTAGCAAACGGCGGATACTATGGCTACACCTTC	CASSLANGGYYGYTF	TRBV7-2	TRBJ1-2	NA	NA
TGCGCCAGCAGCTCAGGACGCCGGGACAGGGATTCACCCCTCCACTTT	CASSSGRRDRDSPLHF	TRBV4-3	TRBJ1-6	NA	TRBD1
TGTGCCAGCAGCTTGACTAGCGGGGGGGCCAGAGATACGCAGTATTTT	CASSLTSGGARDTQYF	TRBV7-6	TRBJ2-3	NA	TRBD2
TGTGCCAGCAGCCACCTCAAACTGGCGAGCGGGGGGGATACGCAGTATTTT	CASSHLKLASGGDTQYF	TRBV14	TRBJ2-3	NA	TRBD2
TGCGCCAGCAGGGGGGTTTCGATCTACGAGCAGTACTTC	CASRGVSIYEQYF	TRBV5-1	TRBJ2-7	NA	NA
TGTGCCAGCTTTCCCTCATTAGGCCAGCCGTCTTTCTTT	CASFPSLGQPSFF	TRBV6-6	TRBJ1-1	NA	NA
TGTGCCAGCAGCCCTCCCGGGACAGCTAACACTGAAGCTTTCTTT	CASSPPGTANTEAFF	TRBV5-5	TRBJ1-1	NA	TRBD1
TGTGCCAGCAGCACCCGACAGGAAGGGAACACTGAAGCTTTCTTT	CASSTRQEGNTEAFF	TRBV13	TRBJ1-1	NA	NA
TGTGCCTGGAGTAGACCCCGGCTAGCGGGGAGGAATGAGCAGTTCTTC	CAWSRPRLAGRNEQFF	TRBV30	TRBJ2-1	NA	TRBD2
TGTGCCAGTAGTACGGGACAGGGGTTTTACTATGGCTACACCTTC	CASSTGQGFYYGYTF	TRBV19	TRBJ1-2	NA	TRBD1
TGTGCCAGCAGCCGACAGGGTGGCAATCAGCCCCAGCATTTT	CASSRQGGNQPQHF	TRBV6-5	TRBJ1-5	few	TRBD1
TGTGCCAGCAGACAGGGTCAGTCTGGAAACACCATATATTTT	CASRQGQSGNTIYF	TRBV6-1	TRBJ1-3	NA	NA
TGTGCCAGCAGCCAAGGGGTAGTATCTCGCTATGGCTACACCTTC	CASSQGVVSRYGYTF	TRBV11-2	TRBJ1-2	NA	NA
TGTGCCAGTAGTTTTGACTGGAGGAACGAGCAGTACTTC	CASSFDWRNEQYF	TRBV19	TRBJ2-7	NA	NA
TGTGCCTGGAGTTCTTGGGGGCCTAATGAAAAACTGTTTTTT	CAWSSWGPNEKLFF	TRBV30	TRBJ1-4	NA	NA
TGTGCCAGCAGGGCAGGCATTAACACTGAAGCTTTCTTT	CASRAGINTEAFF	TRBV7-8	TRBJ1-1	NA	NA
TGTGCCAGCAGCTTAGTGGGCACTAACTATGGCTACACCTTC	CASSLVGTNYGYTF	TRBV7-9	TRBJ1-2	NA	NA